This TCR beta chain was identified in a study of T-cell reconstitution after alpha-beta-depleted transplantation in children. This clonotype has a count of ten or more. Its antigen is still unknown. Whole-study findings and limits: Some patients' high day-60 TCRbeta diversity was attributed to recipient cells surviving conditioning.

The CDR3 extends over 14 amino acids. CDR1 and CDR2 from the germline V gene are KGHSH and LQKENI. V gave up 3 bases and J gave up 2 bases, with 10 bases separating them. The authors prepared the TCRbeta library with unique molecular identifiers. Each CDR3 protein is one row after TCRdb ran MiXCR on the PCR reads. The table includes roughly 120,000 distinct CDR3 sequences, about 23% detected once. Sequencing used PBMCs, mostly from graft donor cells, obtained 180 days after TCRalphabeta/CD19-depleted stem cell transplant. This sequence joins TRBV18 and TRBJ1-1; D is unresolved. This sequence originates from a male patient aged 2-10 years who had a stem cell transplant for chronic granulomatous disease, so the T cells may come from the graft donor. This CDR3 reads CASSPRTENTEAFF. Here the CDR3 DNA reads TGTGCCAGCTCACCCAGGACGGAAAACACTGAAGCTTTCTTT.